Below, one T cell receptor (beta chain) is given with its context. Antigen specificity is unknown. The record originates from a study of shared clonotypes between healthy human individuals. Study results and limitations: Four donors held 5% to 5.5% of naive CD4 clonotypes in common. Unshared clonotypes carried lower generation probabilities than those common to all four donors.

The naive CD8 fraction comprised CD45RO-negative cells positively selected for CCR7 and excluded terminally differentiated effector memory CD45RA+ cells. DNA at approximately 200 ng, 25,000 to 30,000 T cell genomes, went into sorted-subset replicate PCRs. Data came from immunoSEQ multiplex PCR; TCRdb stores just in-frame clones and leaves some out. There are hundreds of thousands of clones in the sample; nearly 95% occur only once, and approximately 25% lies in the top ten. This TCR derives from a man younger than 45 in good health. Source material: naive CD8+ T cells sorted from blood.

In DNA, the CDR3 is TGTGCCAGCAGTTACTCGGGTGTAGGCTCTGAAGCTTTCTTT. Its protein product is CASSYSGVGSEAFF. The chain combines TRBV6-5 with TRBJ1-1; D unclear. The V end was cut by 0 bases, the J end by 6 bases, with 11 bases between. The CDR3 has 14 amino acids. CDR1 is MNHEY, CDR2 SVGAGI, per germline.